This entry features one TCR beta chain sequence. Every bulk PBMC sample received the same 350 ng of DNA. Here immunoSEQ multiplex PCR was the method, and the copy in TCRdb shows in-frame clones only, minus some. The data show some 13,000 clones, about 82% seen once. The sample is drawn from a study of blood T cell dynamics during melanoma immunotherapy. Time point in this sample: pre-treatment baseline. Germline CDR1 SGHTS, CDR2 YDEGEE. The CDR3 consists of 14 residues. V lost 2 bases, J lost 4 bases, and 4 bases stayed unmatched. The chain links TRBV5-8 to TRBJ1-2; TRBD1 agrees at 8 bases. This specimen consisted of blood, obtained from a patient treated with checkpoint blockade. This TCR came from a human donor with melanoma. The CDR3 DNA reads TGTGCCAGCAGCTTTGACAGGGGTGGCTATGGCTACACCTTC. Residues: CASSFDRGGYGYTF. Drawing the rest from reference TRBV5-8 and TRBJ1-2, the complete variable domain is EAGVTQSPTHLIKTRGQQATLRCSPISGHTSVYWYQQALGLGLQFLLWYDEGEERNRGNFPPRFSGRQFPNYSSELNVNALELEDSALYLCASSFDRGGYGYTFGSGTRLTVV.